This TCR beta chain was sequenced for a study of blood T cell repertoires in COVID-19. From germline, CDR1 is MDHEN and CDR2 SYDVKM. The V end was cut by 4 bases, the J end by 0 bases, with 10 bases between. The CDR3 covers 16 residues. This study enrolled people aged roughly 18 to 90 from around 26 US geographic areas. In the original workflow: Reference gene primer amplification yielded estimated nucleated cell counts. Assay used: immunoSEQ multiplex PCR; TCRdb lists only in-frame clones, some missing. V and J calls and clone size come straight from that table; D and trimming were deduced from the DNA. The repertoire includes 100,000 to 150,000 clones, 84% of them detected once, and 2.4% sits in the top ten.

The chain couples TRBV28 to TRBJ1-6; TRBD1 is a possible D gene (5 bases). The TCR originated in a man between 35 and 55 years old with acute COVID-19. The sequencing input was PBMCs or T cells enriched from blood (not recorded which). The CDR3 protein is CASSSPDSSYNSPLHF. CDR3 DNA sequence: TGTGCCAGCAGTTCCCCCGACAGCTCCTATAATTCACCCCTCCACTTT.